This is a list of T cell receptor beta chains from one sample in a study of blood T cell repertoires in COVID-19. Profiling relied on immunoSEQ multiplex PCR, and the TCRdb table lists in-frame clones only, not all of them. The sample consists of about 410,000 clones, about nine tenths of them appearing once. The sequenced sample was peripheral blood. The receptors were gathered from a woman in her twenties or thirties with active or convalescent COVID-19. The CDR3 runs from the conserved cysteine through the conserved F or W. Each record gives: V gene, clone size, J gene, D gene, CDR3 DNA, CDR3 protein. The D gene is left open where the match is weak. Rows may omit the clone size; those that give it use once, few, many or a size class.

TRBV19	NA	TRBJ2-3	NA	TGTGCCAGCACTCGCGCAGGGGATTCAGATACGCAGTATTTT	CASTRAGDSDTQYF
TRBV10-3	once	TRBJ1-2	TRBD1	TGTGCCATCAGGCAGGGGGACAGCTATGGCTACACCTTC	CAIRQGDSYGYTF
TRBV19	NA	TRBJ2-7	NA	TGTGCCAGTGCCGTCACAACTAACAACCCCTACGAGCAGTACTTC	CASAVTTNNPYEQYF
TRBV19	once	TRBJ2-1	TRBD1	TGTGCCAGTAGTACCGGGGACAGGGGATGGGAGCAGTTCTTC	CASSTGDRGWEQFF
TRBV19	NA	TRBJ1-1	TRBD1	TGTGCCAGTAGTATGACAGGGGGCCGCGAAGCTTTCTTT	CASSMTGGREAFF
TRBV6-5	NA	TRBJ2-1	TRBD2	TGTGCCAGCAGCCTTACTAGCGGCGCATACAATGAGCAGTTCTTC	CASSLTSGAYNEQFF
TRBV7-9	NA	TRBJ1-2	TRBD1	TGTGCCAGCAGCCCGGGACAGGGGGTTAACTATGGCTACACCTTC	CASSPGQGVNYGYTF
TRBV6-5	once	TRBJ2-3	NA	TGTGCCAGCAGTTACTCGGGCAGGACAGATTCAGATACGCAGTATTTT	CASSYSGRTDSDTQYF
TRBV4-2	once	TRBJ1-1	NA	TGTGCCAGCAGCCCCGCCCCCCACGGTGTACCGAACACTGAAGCTTTCTTT	CASSPAPHGVPNTEAFF
TRBV3-1/TRBV3-2	NA	TRBJ2-1	NA	TGTGCCAGCGGCGGTTCGTATGAGCAGTTCTTC	CASGGSYEQFF
TRBV3-1/TRBV3-2	NA	TRBJ1-2	NA	TGTGCCAGCAGCCTAGCGCCCCATGGCTACACCTTC	CASSLAPHGYTF
TRBV30	NA	TRBJ1-1	NA	TGTGCCTGGATTCCACAGGGTTTTCTAATAACGACTGAAGCTTTCTTT	CAWIPQGFLITTEAFF
TRBV25-1	NA	TRBJ1-1	NA	TGTGCCAGCAGTGAATTTCAGGACACTGAAGCTTTCTTT	CASSEFQDTEAFF
TRBV23-1	once	TRBJ2-2	NA	TGCGCCAGCAGTCAATCTACGAACCACTTTACCGGGGAGCTGTTTTTT	CASSQSTNHFTGELFF
TRBV4-1	few	TRBJ1-5	NA	TGCGCCAGCAGCCAGAATCGCGGCAGCATTGAGCCCCAGCATTTT	CASSQNRGSIEPQHF
TRBV5-1	NA	TRBJ2-3	TRBD1	TGCGCCAGCAGCTTGGGACAGGGCGATAGCACAGATACGCAGTATTTT	CASSLGQGDSTDTQYF
TRBV3-1/TRBV3-2	NA	TRBJ1-3	NA	TGTGCCAGCAGCCAAGGCCTGCCAGGGGTAGGGAACACCATATATTTT	CASSQGLPGVGNTIYF
TRBV4-1	NA	TRBJ1-4	NA	TGCGCCAGCAGCCAAGATAACAAACAGGGTACAAGGACTAATGAAAAACTGTTTTTT	CASSQDNKQGTRTNEKLFF
TRBV7-9	NA	TRBJ1-1	TRBD1	TGTGCCAGCAGCTCGGAGGGACAGTTCAACACTGAAGCTTTCTTT	CASSSEGQFNTEAFF
TRBV28	NA	TRBJ2-7	NA	TGTGCCAGCAGTTCCATCTACGAGCAGTACTTC	CASSSIYEQYF
TRBV7-9	NA	TRBJ2-3	TRBD1	TGTGCCAGCAGCTTGGGGACAGGGTTGAGCACAGATACGCAGTATTTT	CASSLGTGLSTDTQYF
TRBV3-1/TRBV3-2	NA	TRBJ2-7	TRBD2	TGTGCCAGCAGCCAAGGGCAAAGCGGGACCAACGAGCAGTACTTC	CASSQGQSGTNEQYF
TRBV9	NA	TRBJ1-2	TRBD1	TGTGCCAGCAGCCCCCGAGGAGGACAGGAGGCCTCGGGCTACACCTTC	CASSPRGGQEASGYTF
TRBV30	NA	TRBJ1-2	TRBD1	TGTGCCTGGAGCTTCCCGGGACAGACAAGCATCTATGGCTACACCTTC	CAWSFPGQTSIYGYTF
TRBV14	NA	TRBJ1-3	NA	TGTGCCAGCAGCCCCCGCTTCGTCTACTACTTCCAAGCCTCTGGAAACACCATATATTTT	CASSPRFVYYFQASGNTIYF
TRBV19	NA	TRBJ2-1	TRBD2	TGTGCCAGAGGGACTAGCGGGAGCCGTAATAGCTCCTACAATGAGCAGTTCTTC	CARGTSGSRNSSYNEQFF
TRBV27	NA	TRBJ1-2	TRBD1	TGTGCCAGCAGTCGGGGACAGTCCTATGGCTACACCTTC	CASSRGQSYGYTF
TRBV5-4	NA	TRBJ1-1	TRBD1	TGTGCCAGCAGCAAGGGACAGGGCGAGGACACTGAAGCTTTCTTT	CASSKGQGEDTEAFF
TRBV7-2	NA	TRBJ1-5	NA	TGTGCCAGCAGCTCGACAGTTAGCAATCAGCCCCAGCATTTT	CASSSTVSNQPQHF
TRBV27	few	TRBJ2-7	TRBD1	TGTGCCAGCAGCCCTGTGGGACAGGGGACCTACGAGCAGTACTTC	CASSPVGQGTYEQYF
TRBV14	NA	TRBJ1-6	TRBD1	TGTGCCAGCAGCCTGGGACAGAATAATTCACCCCTCCACTTT	CASSLGQNNSPLHF
TRBV5-8	NA	TRBJ1-4	TRBD1	TGTGCCAGCAGCCCACAGGGGCTCACTAATGAAAAACTGTTTTTT	CASSPQGLTNEKLFF
TRBV2	NA	TRBJ2-7	NA	TGTGCCAGCACGCGGAGCTCCTACGAGCAGTACTTC	CASTRSSYEQYF
TRBV5-1	NA	TRBJ2-7	TRBD2	TGCGCCAGCAGTTCGCCGGGACTAGCCGCCGAGCAGTACTTC	CASSSPGLAAEQYF
TRBV2	once	TRBJ1-5	NA	TGTGCCAGCAGATCGGGAGACGTGGGACAGCCCCAGCATTTT	CASRSGDVGQPQHF
TRBV3-1/TRBV3-2	NA	TRBJ2-7	NA	TGTGCCAGCAGCCCGATCCCCAGCGTGAGACAGGTAGCCTACGAGCAGTACTTC	CASSPIPSVRQVAYEQYF
TRBV2	NA	TRBJ1-1	NA	TGTGCCAGCAGTCGTGGGCCGACTGAAGCTTTCTTT	CASSRGPTEAFF
TRBV18	NA	TRBJ1-2	TRBD1	TGTGCCAGCTCGCAAAACAGGGGGCGATCAGAATACTATGGCTACACCTTC	CASSQNRGRSEYYGYTF
TRBV4-1	NA	TRBJ2-7	TRBD1	TGCGCCAGCAGTCGAGGGACAGCAAGCTCCTACGAGCAGTACTTC	CASSRGTASSYEQYF
TRBV19	NA	TRBJ2-5	TRBD2	TGTGCCAGTAGAAGGGCTAGCGGACAAGAGACCCAGTACTTC	CASRRASGQETQYF
TRBV10-3	NA	TRBJ1-2	NA	TGTGCCATCAGTGAGTCGTACGGGGTGGACTATGGCTACACCTTC	CAISESYGVDYGYTF
TRBV19	NA	TRBJ2-1	NA	TGTGCCAGTACCCCCGATAGGGCAGGGTACAATGAGCAGTTCTTC	CASTPDRAGYNEQFF
TRBV27	NA	TRBJ2-5	TRBD2	TGTGCCAGCAGAACCGAGCGGGGCTACGGTGGGACCCAGTACTTC	CASRTERGYGGTQYF
TRBV10-2	once	TRBJ1-1	TRBD1	TGCGCCAGTATCGACAGGGGCTCGAGCACTGAAGCTTTCTTT	CASIDRGSSTEAFF
TRBV5-1	NA	TRBJ1-1	NA	TGCGCCAGCAGCCGCAATGCGGACACTGAAGCTTTCTTT	CASSRNADTEAFF
TRBV28	NA	TRBJ1-1	NA	TGTGCCAGCACCCTGGAGGATGAAGCTTTCTTT	CASTLEDEAFF
TRBV3-1/TRBV3-2	once	TRBJ1-2	NA	TGTGCCAGCAGCCAAACCGAGAGTCTCTATGGCTACACCTTC	CASSQTESLYGYTF
TRBV13	NA	TRBJ1-2	TRBD1	TGTGCCAGCAGCCAGGGACAGGGAGGTGGCTACACCTTC	CASSQGQGGGYTF
TRBV5-4	NA	TRBJ1-3	NA	TGTGCCAGCAGCTTGGCAGGGGCCGGTGGAAACACCATATATTTT	CASSLAGAGGNTIYF
TRBV3-1/TRBV3-2	NA	TRBJ2-7	NA	TGTGCCAGCAGCCAAGCCCAGGGATCCTACGAGCAGTACTTC	CASSQAQGSYEQYF
TRBV3-1/TRBV3-2	once	TRBJ2-3	TRBD2	TGTGCCAGCAGCCATAACCTAGGAGGACTAGCGGGGGGGCTGTCAGATACGCAGTATTTT	CASSHNLGGLAGGLSDTQYF
TRBV25-1	NA	TRBJ2-5	TRBD2	TGTGCCAGCAGTGGGCCAGCGGGATTCCGAGAGACCCAGTACTTC	CASSGPAGFRETQYF
TRBV18	NA	TRBJ2-2	TRBD1	TGTGCCAGCTCAATGGGCCAGGGGGACACCGGGGAGCTGTTTTTT	CASSMGQGDTGELFF
TRBV4-1	NA	TRBJ1-2	NA	TGCGCCAGCAGCCAAGTGCGCAGGGGTGGCTATGGCTACACCTTC	CASSQVRRGGYGYTF
TRBV6-5	once	TRBJ2-7	TRBD1	TGTGCCAGCAGCTCCACAGGGGGGAGCTCCTACGAGCAGTACTTC	CASSSTGGSSYEQYF
TRBV2	NA	TRBJ2-3	TRBD2	TGTGCCAGCAGTCCAAGCGGGGCCGGGGATACGCAGTATTTT	CASSPSGAGDTQYF